These 31 T cell receptor beta chains were sequenced from one sample in a study of T cell responses to AZD1222 COVID-19 vaccine. Method: immunoSEQ multiplex PCR; TCRdb's copy keeps in-frame clones and lacks some. This sample has about 150,000 clones, with 80% to 90% found just once. Sample: peripheral blood, taken on day 0 of AZD1222 vaccination. All receptors come from an adult in good health.

The chain is built from TRBV19 and TRBJ2-3; D not certain. CDR3 length equals 13 residues. Trimming removed 5 bases at V and 2 bases at J, with 8 bases between. Per the germline V gene, CDR1 is LNHDA and CDR2 is SQIVND (reference sequence). CDR3 bases: TGTGCCAGTAGTCCCCTTTTCACAGATACGCAGTATTTT. Protein product: CASSPLFTDTQYF.

This chain links TRBV11-2 with TRBJ2-7, with D perhaps TRBD1 (6 bases). The germline V gene has CDR1 SGHAT and CDR2 FQNNGV. The V gene lost 7 bases and the J gene lost 2 bases, with 9 bases spanning the gap. The CDR3 is 12 amino acids. This chain's CDR3 is CASKGGTYEQYF. The CDR3 nucleotides are TGTGCCAGCAAAGGGGGTACCTACGAGCAGTACTTC.

V gene TRBV7-9 combines with J gene TRBJ1-6, with D unclear. Germline V gene sequence: CDR1 SEHNR, CDR2 FQNEAQ (reference sequence). The CDR3 is 13 amino acids. The V and J ends lost 5 bases and 10 bases respectively, with 12 bases between them. The CDR3 spells CASSLEMGSPLHF. The CDR3 DNA follows: TGTGCCAGCAGCCTCGAGATGGGGTCACCCCTCCACTTT.

The chain joins TRBV4-1 to TRBJ1-2; D is perhaps TRBD1 (6 bases). Germline CDR1 is MGHRA and CDR2 is YSYEKL. The CDR3 has 15 residues. V was shortened by 4 bases and J by 5 bases, with 17 bases between the two germline ends. In DNA, the CDR3 is TGCGCCAGCAGCCCCACGGGGGCAGGGAGTTATGGCTACACCTTC. Translating it yields CASSPTGAGSYGYTF.

The rearrangement joins TRBV5-1 to TRBJ2-3; 14 bases match TRBD2. Germline lookup yields CDR1 SGHRS and CDR2 YFSETQ. Trimming at V came to 4 bases and at J to 3 bases, leaving 7 bases not matched to a gene. The CDR3 is made up of 17 amino acids. CDR3 in amino acids: CASSLRLAGGGTDTQYF. In DNA form, the CDR3 reads TGCGCCAGCAGCCTCCGACTAGCGGGAGGGGGGACAGATACGCAGTATTTT. The variable domain in full, completed from reference TRBV5-1 and TRBJ2-3, reads KAGVTQTPRYLIKTRGQQVTLSCSPISGHRSVSWYQQTPGQGLQFLFEYFSETQRNKGNFPGRFSGRQFSNSRSEMNVSTLELGDSALYLCASSLRLAGGGTDTQYFGPGTRLTVL.

The rearrangement uses TRBV7-6 and TRBJ2-7, with 12 bases matching TRBD1. V shed 2 bases, J shed 5 bases, and the junction held 4 bases outside the gene matches. Germline assignment: CDR1 SGHVS and CDR2 FNYEAQ. The CDR3 runs 15 residues. This CDR3 is CASSLTGQGADEQYF. In DNA, the CDR3 is TGTGCCAGCAGCTTAACGGGACAGGGGGCCGACGAGCAGTACTTC.

CDR3 region: CASSPTQMGLNNQPQHF. As DNA, the CDR3 is TGCGCCAGCAGCCCCACTCAAATGGGACTCAACAATCAGCCCCAGCATTTT. The chain has TRBV4-1 and TRBJ1-5; D possibly corresponds to TRBD1 (5 bases). The CDR3 is made up of 17 amino acids. V was shortened by 4 bases and J by 3 bases, with 19 bases between the two germline ends. Germline CDR1 is MGHRA and CDR2 is YSYEKL.

The chain uses TRBV19 and TRBJ2-4, with D perhaps being TRBD1 or TRBD2 (5 bases each). V was shortened by 6 bases and J by 4 bases, with 13 bases between the two germline ends. CDR1 and CDR2 from the germline V gene are LNHDA and SQIVND (reference sequence). CDR3 length: 14 residues. The chain's CDR3 is CASSDRGEKNIQYF. In DNA form, the CDR3 reads TGTGCCAGTAGCGACCGGGGCGAGAAAAACATTCAGTACTTC.

The V gene is TRBV20-1, the J gene TRBJ1-1, with D perhaps matching TRBD1 (5 bases). The length of the CDR3 is 11 residues. Deletions cut 3 bases from V and 6 bases from J, with 8 bases between. CDR1 and CDR2 (germline): DFQATT, SNEGSKA (reference sequence). CDR3 in amino acids: CSASRVAEAFF. The CDR3, as DNA: TGCAGTGCTAGCAGGGTGGCTGAAGCTTTCTTT.

The chain employs TRBV24-1 and TRBJ1-5, with 10 bases identical to TRBD1. The ends lost 4 bases at V and 6 bases at J; junction bases unmatched: 8. This CDR3 region has 16 residues. Germline CDR1 is KGHDR and CDR2 is SFDVKD. The CDR3 DNA reads as TGTGCCACCAGTGAAGCCGGGACAGGGGTTAGTCAGCCCCAGCATTTT. This codes for CATSEAGTGVSQPQHF.

CDR3 bases: TGTGCCAGCAATTTGGGACAGTATAATTCACCCCTCCACTTT. It specifies CASNLGQYNSPLHF. The V and J genes are TRBV28 and TRBJ1-6; 7 bases align to TRBD1. V shed 7 bases, J shed 4 bases, and the junction held 4 bases outside the gene matches. CDR3 length equals 14 residues. Germline CDR1 is MDHEN and CDR2 is SYDVKM.

Note on this clone: Other DNA sequences in this sample translate to the same CDR3. The V and J genes are TRBV7-9 and TRBJ2-7; D might be TRBD1 (6 bases). The CDR3 extends over 15 amino acids. The ends were cut back, 6 bases at V and 1 base at J, with 16 bases in the middle. Germline loops: CDR1 SEHNR, CDR2 FQNEAQ (reference sequence). The CDR3 region has the DNA TGTGCCAGCAGTCCTCGACAGGCTTATTCCTACGAGCAGTACTTC. It yields the protein CASSPRQAYSYEQYF.

The chain is built from TRBV11-2 and TRBJ2-7; 8 bases line up with TRBD1. The ends lost 1 base at V and 2 bases at J; junction bases unmatched: 13. Germline V CDR1 and CDR2: SGHAT, FQNNGV. The CDR3 is 18 amino acids. CDR3 residues: CASSLGGVGDRPAYEQYF. The CDR3 nucleotides read TGTGCCAGCAGCTTAGGTGGGGTAGGGGACAGGCCCGCCTACGAGCAGTACTTC.

This chain connects TRBV15 to TRBJ2-3, with 9 bases aligning to TRBD2. V gave up 0 bases and J gave up 5 bases; unmatched junction bases: 9. Per germline, CDR1 LNHNV and CDR2 YYDKDF (reference sequence). This CDR3 is built from 17 residues. Written as DNA, the CDR3 is TGTGCCACCAGCAGAGACCGGGGGGGTAGCGGGGGAGATACGCAGTATTTT. This gives the protein CATSRDRGGSGGDTQYF.

The V call is TRBV20-1, the J call TRBJ1-6; D remains unclear. The CDR3 runs to 11 residues. CDR1 is DFQATT, CDR2 SNEGSKA, per germline (reference sequence). V lost 6 bases to trimming and J lost 9 bases, with 9 bases between them. The CDR3 DNA follows: TGCAGTGCCCCTTCGGGTTCACCCCTCCACTTT. Translating it yields CSAPSGSPLHF.

The chain carries TRBV3-1 (or the pseudogene TRBV3-2) and TRBJ1-1, with 7 bases fitting TRBD1. Germline values: CDR1 LGHDT, CDR2 YNNKEL (reference sequence). J lost 4 bases, V lost 7 bases, and 9 bases had no gene match. CDR3 size: 14 residues. CDR3 DNA: TGTGCCAGCACGAGACAGGGTAGTTCCACTGAAGCTTTCTTT. The encoded protein is CASTRQGSSTEAFF.

The chain joins TRBV6-5 to TRBJ1-1; TRBD1 matches 7 bases. Germline V gene lookup returns CDR1 MNHEY and CDR2 SVGAGI. J lost 4 bases, V lost 9 bases, and 8 bases had no gene match. CDR3 length equals 13 residues. CDR3 sequence reads: CASSPQGVTEAFF. Here the CDR3 DNA reads TGTGCCAGTTCCCCCCAGGGGGTCACTGAAGCTTTCTTT.

Turning to this clone: In the same sample, other DNA sequences code for this CDR3. This chain uses TRBV10-3 with TRBJ1-1; the D is unclear. The CDR3 is 13 amino acids. The germline V and J ends were trimmed by 7 bases and 0 bases, with 9 bases remaining between them. Germline V gives CDR1 ENHRY, CDR2 SYGVKD. This chain's CDR3 is CAIKGRLNTEAFF. The CDR3 bases are TGTGCCATCAAAGGCAGACTGAACACTGAAGCTTTCTTT.

This clone appeared a single time. The V and J genes are TRBV6-5 and TRBJ1-2, with 9 bases identical to TRBD1. The CDR3 covers 14 residues. The germline V gene has CDR1 MNHEY and CDR2 SVGAGI. Trimming at V came to 2 bases and at J to 8 bases, leaving 6 bases not matched to a gene. In nucleotides, the CDR3 is TGTGCCAGCAGTTACCTCGACAGGGGGGTAGGCTACACCTTC. Protein: CASSYLDRGVGYTF.

The chain joins TRBV30 to TRBJ1-2; D is perhaps TRBD1 (6 bases). The germline V gene has CDR1 GTSNPN and CDR2 SVGIG (reference sequence). The CDR3 sequence is 15 residues long. The ends were cut back, 2 bases at V and 4 bases at J, with 17 bases in the middle. For the CDR3, the DNA is TGTGCCTGGAGTTCGTCCAGGGGACTCGGCTATGGCTACACCTTC. Protein product: CAWSSSRGLGYGYTF.

The chain joins TRBV30 to TRBJ1-5; D call uncertain. With 0 bases removed from V and 0 bases from J, the gap between germline ends came to 9 bases. Germline CDR1 and CDR2: GTSNPN and SVGIG (reference sequence). CDR3 length: 15 amino acids. CDR3: CAWSVPGNSNQPQHF. CDR3 nucleotide sequence: TGTGCCTGGAGTGTACCCGGGAATAGCAATCAGCCCCAGCATTTT.

About this clone: The identical CDR3 is also encoded by other nucleotide sequences in the sample. The rearrangement links TRBV10-3 to TRBJ2-1; D remains ambiguous. The ends were cut back, 3 bases at V and 6 bases at J, with 3 bases in the middle. CDR3 length: 11 residues. Germline CDR1 and CDR2: ENHRY and SYGVKD. CDR3 sequence reads: CAISEGNEQFF. CDR3 nucleotides: TGTGCCATCAGTGAAGGCAATGAGCAGTTCTTC.

This clone was observed once. The chain joins TRBV7-8 to TRBJ2-1; D remains unclear. CDR3 size: 12 residues. CDR1 is SGHVS and CDR2 is FQNEAQ in the germline V gene. The V end was cut by 4 bases, the J end by 15 bases, with 16 bases between. CDR3 protein: CASSSLGERAFF. CDR3 in DNA: TGTGCCAGCAGCTCCCTGGGTGAAAGGGCGTTCTTC.

CDR3 protein: CASSPVVSGTEAFF. Here the CDR3 DNA reads TGTGCCAGCTCACCGGTTGTGTCGGGCACTGAAGCTTTCTTT. V gene TRBV18 combines with J gene TRBJ1-1; D not certain. Trimming took 3 bases from V and 4 from J, leaving 12 bases between them. Germline V gives CDR1 KGHSH, CDR2 LQKENI. There are 14 residues in the CDR3.

The chain combines TRBV3-1 (or the pseudogene TRBV3-2) with TRBJ1-1, with 8 bases aligning to TRBD1. J lost 10 bases, V lost 0 bases, and 4 bases had no gene match. This CDR3 spans 13 amino acids. Looked up from germline, CDR1 is LGHDT and CDR2 is YNNKEL (reference sequence). CDR3 coding DNA: TGTGCCAGCAGCCAAGACAGGGGGCTGGGAGCTTTCTTT. It encodes CASSQDRGLGAFF.

The rearrangement joins TRBV7-2 to TRBJ1-3, with 7 positions matching TRBD1. The CDR3 is 17 residues long. Germline V gene lookup returns CDR1 SGHTA and CDR2 FQGNSA. J lost 2 bases, V lost 1 base, and 8 bases had no gene match. The CDR3 region has the DNA TGTGCCAGCAGCTTAGAAAACAGGGGAGTTGCTGGAAACACCATATATTTT. It yields the protein CASSLENRGVAGNTIYF.

The chain joins TRBV12-5 to TRBJ2-3; D unclear. Germline V CDR1 and CDR2: LGHNT, FRNRAP. V shed 3 bases and J shed 1 base, with 5 bases lying between them. This CDR3 comprises 13 residues. CDR3 in DNA: TGTGCTAGTGGTTTTTCAGGCACAGATACGCAGTATTTT. This encodes CASGFSGTDTQYF.

The V gene is TRBV5-4, the J gene TRBJ1-6, with TRBD1 as a possible D gene (5 bases). Trimming left V 0 bases short and J 0 bases short, with 7 bases between. Germline V lookup: CDR1 SGHNT, CDR2 YYREEE (reference sequence). The CDR3 covers 16 residues. CDR3 amino acids: CASSLEGTSYNSPLHF. In DNA form, the CDR3 reads TGTGCCAGCAGCTTGGAAGGGACCTCCTATAATTCACCCCTCCACTTT.

The CDR3: CASSNMGGGVEQFF. The DNA of the CDR3 is TGTGCCAGTAGTAATATGGGAGGGGGTGTTGAGCAGTTCTTC. V and J are TRBV19 and TRBJ2-1; TRBD2 might be the D (7 bases). Germline lookup yields CDR1 LNHDA and CDR2 SQIVND (reference sequence). CDR3 length: 14 amino acids. V lost 4 bases and J lost 9, with 16 bases in between.

The chain combines TRBV29-1 with TRBJ1-1; D gene uncertain. Germline values: CDR1 SQVTM, CDR2 ANQGSEA. This CDR3 region has 13 residues. Trimming shortened V by 7 bases and J by 4 bases, and 16 bases separated the two germline ends. Here the CDR3 reads CSALWEVGTEAFF. The CDR3 DNA reads as TGCAGCGCCTTATGGGAGGTTGGCACTGAAGCTTTCTTT.

This clone was seen only once. V and J are TRBV7-6 and TRBJ2-5, with TRBD1 matching over 9 bases. The CDR3 consists of 15 residues. V gave up 4 bases and J gave up 4 bases; unmatched junction bases: 7. Germline values: CDR1 SGHVS, CDR2 FNYEAQ. CDR3 loop: CASSWTTGGVETQYF. The DNA for the CDR3 is TGTGCCAGCAGCTGGACGACAGGGGGGGTAGAGACCCAGTACTTC.